The 19 T cell receptor beta chains in this list originate from one sample, sequenced in a study of cytotoxic CD8 clonotypes in ibrutinib-treated CLL. Repertoires were generated with immunoSEQ multiplex PCR, while TCRdb's copy carries only in-frame clones and drops some. Of 250,000 or so clones listed, 60% to 75% are singletons. Sequencing was performed on PBMCs, taken after 24 months of ibrutinib treatment. Receptor source: a human donor with chronic lymphocytic leukemia.

The chain couples TRBV9 to TRBJ2-3; 9 bases are shared with TRBD2. CDR1 and CDR2 (germline): SGDLS, YYNGEE. The V segment lost 2 bases and the J segment 2 bases; nucleotides outside the gene matches: 9. This CDR3 region has 17 residues. CDR3 loop: CASSVSPGLANTDTQYF. The CDR3 DNA follows: TGTGCCAGCAGCGTCTCGCCGGGACTAGCTAACACAGATACGCAGTATTTT.

The chain carries TRBV7-3 and TRBJ2-7; unclear D gene. Germline V gene sequence: CDR1 SGHTA, CDR2 FQGTGA. The V end lost 2 bases, the J end lost 6 bases, and 11 bases lay between the germline ends. CDR3 length: 13 residues. In nucleotides, the CDR3 is TGTGCCAGCAGCTTAGAAGTAGCCGGCGAGCAGTACTTC. As protein: CASSLEVAGEQYF.

The chain joins TRBV5-1 to TRBJ1-1, with a possible D match to TRBD1 (6 bases). There are 15 residues in the CDR3. In germline, CDR1 is SGHRS, CDR2 YFSETQ. V lost 4 bases and J lost 0, with 13 bases in between. The CDR3 DNA follows: TGCGCCAGCAGCGCAACAGGGCTTGTGAACACTGAAGCTTTCTTT. It is translated as CASSATGLVNTEAFF.

This chain joins TRBV11-2 and TRBJ2-7, with D possibly matching TRBD1 (6 bases). Germline V CDR1 and CDR2: SGHAT, FQNNGV. The CDR3 spans 14 residues. Trimming shortened V by 5 bases and J by 0 bases, and 11 bases separated the two germline ends. CDR3 nucleotide sequence: TGTGCCAGCAGCCCGCGGACAGCCTCCTACGAGCAGTACTTC. Translation: CASSPRTASYEQYF.

This clone was seen a single time. The rearrangement joins TRBV29-1 to TRBJ2-1; D ambiguous. CDR3 length equals 13 residues. With 4 bases removed from V and 1 base from J, the gap between germline ends came to 8 bases. The germline gives CDR1 SQVTM, CDR2 ANQGSEA. The CDR3: CSVGVKSYNEQFF. CDR3 nucleotide sequence: TGCAGCGTTGGGGTAAAGTCCTACAATGAGCAGTTCTTC.

The V gene is TRBV7-6, the J gene TRBJ1-4; D not resolved. This CDR3 has 15 amino acids. V gave up 3 bases and J gave up 8 bases, with 16 bases separating them. Germline CDR1 is SGHVS and CDR2 is FNYEAQ. CDR3 nucleotide sequence: TGTGCCAGCAGCTTGAGGTCGGGGAACGCGGAAAAACTGTTTTTT. Its translation is CASSLRSGNAEKLFF.

The J gene is TRBJ2-7, the V gene TRBV4-3, with unresolved D. Trimming shortened V by 0 bases and J by 5 bases, and 14 bases separated the two germline ends. CDR3 length: 15 residues. From germline, CDR1 is LGHNA and CDR2 YSLEER. The CDR3 coding sequence is TGCGCCAGCAGCCAAGACGCAGGTAATCGGAACGAGCAGTACTTC. Amino acid sequence: CASSQDAGNRNEQYF.

The chain has TRBV11-3 and TRBJ1-1, with a possible D match to TRBD1 (5 bases). Germline-derived CDR1 and CDR2 are SGHNT and YENEEA. CDR3 length equals 13 residues. Trimming cost V 7 bases and J 6 bases, with 15 bases left between them. The chain's CDR3 is CASKQGYGAEAFF. The CDR3 bases are TGTGCCAGCAAGCAGGGCTATGGGGCTGAAGCTTTCTTT.

A few counts support this clone. The DNA for the CDR3 is TGCAGCGTAGGTAACAGTGCTAACTATGGCTACACCTTC. This encodes CSVGNSANYGYTF. This chain links TRBV29-1 with TRBJ1-2; D gene unclear. The length of the CDR3 is 13 residues. V was trimmed by 6 bases and J by 0 bases, leaving 11 bases between them. Germline values: CDR1 SQVTM, CDR2 ANQGSEA.

This clone was seen a single time. The chain joins TRBV9 to TRBJ2-5, with TRBD1 identical over 7 bases. With 3 bases clipped from V and 2 bases from J, the junction kept 4 bases outside the gene matches. CDR1 and CDR2 from the germline V gene are SGDLS and YYNGEE. The CDR3 runs to 14 residues. CDR3 sequence (DNA): TGTGCCAGCAGCGCTCGACAGGGACAAGAGACCCAGTACTTC. Encoded protein: CASSARQGQETQYF.

In its sample, this clone was seen a few times. The genes are TRBV7-9 and TRBJ1-2; 8 bases line up with TRBD1. The CDR3 loop spans 16 amino acids. V lost 5 bases and J lost 3; bases outside the gene matches: 11. In germline, CDR1 is SEHNR, CDR2 FQNEAQ (reference sequence). CDR3 amino acids: CASSGRTGIIDYGYTF. CDR3 in DNA: TGTGCCAGCAGCGGCAGGACAGGGATCATTGACTATGGCTACACCTTC.

This clone has more than one count but fewer than ten. The J gene is TRBJ2-4, the V gene TRBV11-2; D is ambiguous. Germline V gene sequence: CDR1 SGHAT, CDR2 FQNNGV. V shed 1 base and J shed 7 bases, with 14 bases lying between them. The CDR3 runs 15 residues. The CDR3 loop is CASSLAIGKGNIQYF. CDR3 in DNA: TGTGCCAGCAGCTTAGCTATAGGGAAGGGTAACATTCAGTACTTC.

V is TRBV9 and J is TRBJ1-2; 7 bases agree with TRBD1. CDR1 and CDR2 from the germline V gene are SGDLS and YYNGEE. This CDR3 is 17 amino acids long. The ends lost 0 bases at V and 8 bases at J; junction bases unmatched: 16. CDR3 in amino acids: CASSVAEGGSPAQGYTF. The CDR3 DNA reads TGTGCCAGCAGCGTAGCGGAAGGGGGCAGTCCCGCGCAGGGCTACACCTTC.

The gene calls are TRBV10-3 and TRBJ1-4; D is unclear. The CDR3 spans 12 residues. Germline lookup yields CDR1 ENHRY and CDR2 SYGVKD. The V gene lost 3 bases and the J gene lost 7 bases, with 6 bases spanning the gap. The CDR3 DNA is TGTGCCATCAGTGACACGAGTGAAAAACTGTTTTTT. This sequence encodes CAISDTSEKLFF.

The chain links TRBV25-1 to TRBJ2-1; the D gene is possibly TRBD1 (6 bases). The CDR3 length is 13 residues. The germline V gene has CDR1 MGHDK and CDR2 SYGVNS. The V gene lost 6 bases and the J gene lost 6 bases, with 12 bases spanning the gap. The chain's CDR3 is CASRETGTNEQFF. In nucleotides, the CDR3 is TGTGCCAGCAGAGAGACAGGTACCAATGAGCAGTTCTTC.

This clone was seen once. The chain has TRBV27 and TRBJ2-5; D may be TRBD2 (5 bases). There are 13 residues in the CDR3. The germline V gene encodes CDR1 MNHEY and CDR2 SMNVEV (reference sequence). V dropped 4 bases and J dropped 9 bases, with 15 bases sitting between them. The CDR3 DNA follows: TGTGCCAGCAGTTATCAGTCAACCGGGGCCCAGTACTTC. Its translation is CASSYQSTGAQYF.

The rearrangement links TRBV18 to TRBJ2-7; TRBD1 aligns across 8 bases. The germline gives CDR1 KGHSH, CDR2 LQKENI. The CDR3 has 15 residues. Trimming cost V 3 bases and J 3 bases; bases outside gene matches: 7. The CDR3 DNA reads as TGTGCCAGCTCACCTACCTTAGGACAGGGCTACGAGCAGTACTTC. This translates into CASSPTLGQGYEQYF. The variable domain in full, completed from reference TRBV18 and TRBJ2-7, reads NAGVMQNPRHLVRRRGQEARLRCSPMKGHSHVYWYRQLPEEGLKFMVYLQKENIIDESGMPKERFSAEFPKEGPSILRIQQVVRGDSAAYFCASSPTLGQGYEQYFGPGTRLTVT.

The rearrangement joins TRBV6-5 to TRBJ2-7; 8 bases align to TRBD1. CDR3 length: 15 residues. With 7 bases clipped from V and 2 bases from J, the junction kept 10 bases outside the gene matches. Germline CDR1 and CDR2: MNHEY and SVGAGI. As DNA, the CDR3 is TGTGCCAGCACAGCCGGGACAGGACATACCTACGAGCAGTACTTC. Its protein is CASTAGTGHTYEQYF.

The CDR3 loop reads CASTDGVGETQYF. CDR3 nucleotide sequence: TGTGCCAGCACAGACGGGGTCGGCGAGACCCAGTACTTC. The J gene is TRBJ2-5, the V gene TRBV6-6; a weak D match, TRBD2 (5 bases). V was shortened by 7 bases and J by 5 bases, with 14 bases between the two germline ends. CDR1 is MNHNY and CDR2 is SVGAGI in the germline V gene (reference sequence). This CDR3 is built from 13 residues.